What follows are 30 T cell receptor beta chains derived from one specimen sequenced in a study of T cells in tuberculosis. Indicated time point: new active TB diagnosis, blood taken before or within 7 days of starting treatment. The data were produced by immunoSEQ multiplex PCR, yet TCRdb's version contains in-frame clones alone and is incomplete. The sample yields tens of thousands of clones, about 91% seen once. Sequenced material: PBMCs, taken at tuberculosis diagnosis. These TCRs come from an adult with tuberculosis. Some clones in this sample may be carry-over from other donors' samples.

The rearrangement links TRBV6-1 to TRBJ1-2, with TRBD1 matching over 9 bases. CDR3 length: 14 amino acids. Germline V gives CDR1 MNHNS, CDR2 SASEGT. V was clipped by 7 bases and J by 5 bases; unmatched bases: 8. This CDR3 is CASITAGTGYGYTF. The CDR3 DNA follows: TGTGCCAGCATTACCGCCGGGACAGGGTATGGCTACACCTTC.

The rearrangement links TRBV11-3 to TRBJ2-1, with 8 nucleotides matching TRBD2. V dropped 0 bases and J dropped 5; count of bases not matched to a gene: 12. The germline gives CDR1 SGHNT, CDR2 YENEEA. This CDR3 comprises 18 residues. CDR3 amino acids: CASSLDAGLAGPDNEQFF. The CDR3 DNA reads TGTGCCAGCAGCTTAGACGCCGGGCTAGCGGGTCCTGACAATGAGCAGTTCTTC.

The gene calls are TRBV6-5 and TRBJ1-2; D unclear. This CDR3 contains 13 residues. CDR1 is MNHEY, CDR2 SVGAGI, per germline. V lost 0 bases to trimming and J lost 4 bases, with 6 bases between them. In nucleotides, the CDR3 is TGTGCCAGCAGTTACTCGGGCAGCTATGGCTACACCTTC. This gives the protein CASSYSGSYGYTF.

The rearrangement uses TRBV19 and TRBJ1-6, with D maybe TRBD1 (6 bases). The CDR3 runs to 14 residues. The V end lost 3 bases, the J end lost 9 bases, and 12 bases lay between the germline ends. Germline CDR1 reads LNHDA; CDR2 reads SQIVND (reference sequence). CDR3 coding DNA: TGTGCCAGTAGTATCGGGGGGCTCGGTTCACCCCTCCACTTT. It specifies CASSIGGLGSPLHF.

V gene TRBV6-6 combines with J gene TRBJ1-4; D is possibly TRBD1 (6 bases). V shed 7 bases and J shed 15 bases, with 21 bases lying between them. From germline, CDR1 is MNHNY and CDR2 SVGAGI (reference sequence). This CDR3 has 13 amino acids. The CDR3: CASTGGRVSGMFF. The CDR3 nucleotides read TGTGCCAGCACCGGGGGGCGCGTGTCTGGTATGTTTTTT.

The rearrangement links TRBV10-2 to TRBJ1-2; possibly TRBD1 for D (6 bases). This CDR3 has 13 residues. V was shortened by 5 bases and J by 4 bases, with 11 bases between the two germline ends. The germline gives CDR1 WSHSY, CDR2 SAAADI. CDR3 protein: CASSRQALYGYTF. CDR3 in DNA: TGCGCCAGCAGTCGACAGGCGCTCTATGGCTACACCTTC.

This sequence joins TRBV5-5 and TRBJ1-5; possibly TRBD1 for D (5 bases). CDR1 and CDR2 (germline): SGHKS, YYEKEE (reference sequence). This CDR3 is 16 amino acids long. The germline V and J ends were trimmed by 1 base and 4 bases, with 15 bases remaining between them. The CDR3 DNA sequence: TGTGCCAGCAGCTTGATTGTTGGGGACTTAAATCAGCCCCAGCATTTT. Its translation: CASSLIVGDLNQPQHF.

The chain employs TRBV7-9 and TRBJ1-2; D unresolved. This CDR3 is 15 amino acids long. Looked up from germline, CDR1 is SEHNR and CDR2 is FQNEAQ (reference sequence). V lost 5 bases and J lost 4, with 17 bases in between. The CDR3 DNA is TGTGCCAGCAGCAAATACGGGGAGTCGGGCTATGGCTACACCTTC. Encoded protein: CASSKYGESGYGYTF.

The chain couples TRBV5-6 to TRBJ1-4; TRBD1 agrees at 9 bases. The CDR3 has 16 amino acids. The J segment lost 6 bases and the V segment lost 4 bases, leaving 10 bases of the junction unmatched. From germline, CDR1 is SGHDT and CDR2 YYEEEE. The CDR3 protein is CASSKSLGTGHEKLFF. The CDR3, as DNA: TGTGCCAGCAGCAAAAGTTTAGGGACAGGGCATGAAAAACTGTTTTTT.

The CDR3 DNA reads as TGTGCCAGCAGTGCCACAAGGGGTCAGCCCCAGCATTTT. Translated: CASSATRGQPQHF. The rearrangement uses TRBV6-4 and TRBJ1-5; maybe TRBD1 (5 bases). V lost 4 bases to trimming and J lost 6 bases, with 10 bases between them. The CDR3 length is 13 residues. CDR1 and CDR2 (germline): MRHNA, SNTAGT.

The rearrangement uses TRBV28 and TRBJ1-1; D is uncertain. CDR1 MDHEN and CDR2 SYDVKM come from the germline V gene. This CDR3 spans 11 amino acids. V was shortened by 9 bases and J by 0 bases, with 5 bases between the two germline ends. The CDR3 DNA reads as TGTGCCAGTTATATGAACACTGAAGCTTTCTTT. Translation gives CASYMNTEAFF.

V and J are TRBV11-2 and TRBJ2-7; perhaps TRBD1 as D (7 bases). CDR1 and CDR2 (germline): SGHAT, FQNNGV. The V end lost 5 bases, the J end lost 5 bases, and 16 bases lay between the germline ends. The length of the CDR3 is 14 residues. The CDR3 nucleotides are TGTGCCAGCAGCCCAATAAGCAGGGGGGACGAGCAGTACTTC. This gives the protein CASSPISRGDEQYF.

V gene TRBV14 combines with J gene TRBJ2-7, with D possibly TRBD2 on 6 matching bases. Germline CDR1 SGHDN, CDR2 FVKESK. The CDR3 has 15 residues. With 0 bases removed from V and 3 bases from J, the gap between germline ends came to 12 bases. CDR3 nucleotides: TGTGCCAGCAGCCAAGATAGGGCGGGAATCTACGAGCAGTACTTC. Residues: CASSQDRAGIYEQYF.

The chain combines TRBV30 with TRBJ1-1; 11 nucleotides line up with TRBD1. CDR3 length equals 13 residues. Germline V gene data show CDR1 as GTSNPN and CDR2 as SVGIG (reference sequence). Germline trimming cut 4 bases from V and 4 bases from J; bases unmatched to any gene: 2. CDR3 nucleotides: TGTGCCTGGAAGGACAGGGGGCCCACTGAAGCTTTCTTT. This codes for CAWKDRGPTEAFF.

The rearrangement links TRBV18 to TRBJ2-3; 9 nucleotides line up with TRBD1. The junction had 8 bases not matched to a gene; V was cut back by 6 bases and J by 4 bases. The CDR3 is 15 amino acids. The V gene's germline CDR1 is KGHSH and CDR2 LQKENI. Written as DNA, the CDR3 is TGTGCCAGCTCCCTTTCCCGACAGGGGGCAGATACGCAGTATTTT. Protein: CASSLSRQGADTQYF.

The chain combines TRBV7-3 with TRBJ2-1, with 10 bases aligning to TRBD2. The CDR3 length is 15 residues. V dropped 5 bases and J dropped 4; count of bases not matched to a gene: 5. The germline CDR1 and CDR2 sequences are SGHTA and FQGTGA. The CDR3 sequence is CASSPFSGGYNEQFF. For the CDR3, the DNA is TGTGCCAGCAGCCCATTTAGCGGGGGGTACAATGAGCAGTTCTTC.

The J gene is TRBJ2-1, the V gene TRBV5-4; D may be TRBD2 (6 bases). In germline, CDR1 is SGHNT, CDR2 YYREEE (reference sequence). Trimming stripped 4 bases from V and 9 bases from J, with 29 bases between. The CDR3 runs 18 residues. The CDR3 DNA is TGTGCCAGCAGCGTTTGGCTCACTAGCTCCGCCAATCCGAGTGAGCAGTTCTTC. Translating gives CASSVWLTSSANPSEQFF.

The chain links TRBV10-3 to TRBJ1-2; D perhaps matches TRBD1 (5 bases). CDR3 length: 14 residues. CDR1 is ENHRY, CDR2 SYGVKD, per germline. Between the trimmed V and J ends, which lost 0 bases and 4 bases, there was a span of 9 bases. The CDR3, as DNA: TGTGCCATCAGTGAGTCGGAGGGGTTCTATGGCTACACCTTC. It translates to CAISESEGFYGYTF.

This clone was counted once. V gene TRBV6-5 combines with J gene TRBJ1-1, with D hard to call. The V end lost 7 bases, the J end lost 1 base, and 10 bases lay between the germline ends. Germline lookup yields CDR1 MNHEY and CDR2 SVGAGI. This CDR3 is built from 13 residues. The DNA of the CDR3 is TGTGCCAGCACCAGACAATCGAACACTGAAGCTTTCTTT. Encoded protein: CASTRQSNTEAFF.

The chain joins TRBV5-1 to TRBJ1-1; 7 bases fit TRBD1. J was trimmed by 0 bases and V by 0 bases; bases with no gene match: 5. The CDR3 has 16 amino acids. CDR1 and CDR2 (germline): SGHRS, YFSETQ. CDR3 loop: CASSLGSGQMNTEAFF. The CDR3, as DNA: TGCGCCAGCAGCTTGGGATCGGGACAGATGAACACTGAAGCTTTCTTT.

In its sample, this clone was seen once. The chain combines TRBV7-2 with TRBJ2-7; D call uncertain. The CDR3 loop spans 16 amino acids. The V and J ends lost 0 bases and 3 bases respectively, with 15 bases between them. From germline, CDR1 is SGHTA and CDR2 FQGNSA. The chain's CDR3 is CASSLAPAGQNYEQYF. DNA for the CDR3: TGTGCCAGCAGCTTAGCTCCCGCAGGTCAAAACTACGAGCAGTACTTC.

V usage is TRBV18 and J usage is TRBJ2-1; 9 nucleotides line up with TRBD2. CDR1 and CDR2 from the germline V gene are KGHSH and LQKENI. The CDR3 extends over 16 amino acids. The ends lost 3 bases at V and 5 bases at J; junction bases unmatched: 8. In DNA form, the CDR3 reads TGTGCCAGCTCACCCGCCCTAGCGGGGTCCCACAATGAGCAGTTCTTC. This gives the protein CASSPALAGSHNEQFF.

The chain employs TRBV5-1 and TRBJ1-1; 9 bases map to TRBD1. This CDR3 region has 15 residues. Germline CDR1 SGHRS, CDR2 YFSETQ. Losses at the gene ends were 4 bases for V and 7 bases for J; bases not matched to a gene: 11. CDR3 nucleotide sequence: TGCGCCAGCAGCAACACAGGGGGCGGATTAGGTGAAGCTTTCTTT. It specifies CASSNTGGGLGEAFF.

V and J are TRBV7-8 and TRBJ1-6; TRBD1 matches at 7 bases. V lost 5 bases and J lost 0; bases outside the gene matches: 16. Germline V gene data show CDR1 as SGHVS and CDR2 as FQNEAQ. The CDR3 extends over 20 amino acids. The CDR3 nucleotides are TGTGCCAGCAGCATGAGAGACAGGGTTATCCCAAGCTCCTATAATTCACCCCTCCACTTT. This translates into CASSMRDRVIPSSYNSPLHF.

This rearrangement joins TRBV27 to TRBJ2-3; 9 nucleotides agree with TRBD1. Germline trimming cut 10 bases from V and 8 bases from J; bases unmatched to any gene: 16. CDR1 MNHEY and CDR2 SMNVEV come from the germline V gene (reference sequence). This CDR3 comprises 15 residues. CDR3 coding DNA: TGTGCCACCACGGTCCGGACAGGGGAAAGCGGTACGCAGTATTTT. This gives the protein CATTVRTGESGTQYF.

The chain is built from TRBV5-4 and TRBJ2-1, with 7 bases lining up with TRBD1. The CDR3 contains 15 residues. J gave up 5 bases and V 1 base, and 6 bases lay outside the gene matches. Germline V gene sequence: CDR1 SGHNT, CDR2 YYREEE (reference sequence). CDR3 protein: CASSLQGVLNNEQFF. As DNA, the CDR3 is TGTGCCAGCAGCTTGCAGGGGGTACTTAACAATGAGCAGTTCTTC.

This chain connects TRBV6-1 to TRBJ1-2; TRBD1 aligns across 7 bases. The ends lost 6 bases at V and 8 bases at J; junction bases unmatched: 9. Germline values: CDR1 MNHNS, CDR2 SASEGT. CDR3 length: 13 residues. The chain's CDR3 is CASSIDRARGYTF. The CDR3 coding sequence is TGTGCCAGCAGCATTGACAGGGCGCGAGGCTACACCTTC.

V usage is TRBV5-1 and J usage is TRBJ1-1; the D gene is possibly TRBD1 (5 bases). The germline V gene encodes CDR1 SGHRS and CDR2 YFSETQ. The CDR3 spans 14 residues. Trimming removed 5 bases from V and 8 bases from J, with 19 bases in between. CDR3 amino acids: CASRNGQGGIEAFF. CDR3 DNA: TGCGCCAGCAGGAACGGTCAGGGTGGCATAGAAGCTTTCTTT.

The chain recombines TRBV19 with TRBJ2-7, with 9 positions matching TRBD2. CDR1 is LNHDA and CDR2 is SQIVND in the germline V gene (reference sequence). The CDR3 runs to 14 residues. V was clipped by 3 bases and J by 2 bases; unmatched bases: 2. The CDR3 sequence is CASSMTSGTYEQYF. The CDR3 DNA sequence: TGTGCCAGTAGTATGACTAGCGGTACCTACGAGCAGTACTTC.

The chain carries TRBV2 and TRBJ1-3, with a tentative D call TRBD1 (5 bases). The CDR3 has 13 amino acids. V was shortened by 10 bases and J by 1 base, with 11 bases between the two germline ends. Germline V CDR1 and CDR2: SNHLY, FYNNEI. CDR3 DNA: TGTGCCACCACGGGGGGATCTGGAAACACCATATATTTT. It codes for CATTGGSGNTIYF.